The rows below give T cell receptor beta chains drawn from one sample of a study of identical twins. TCRdb reanalysed the 5' RACE reads using MiXCR and keeps one entry per CDR3 protein. The repertoire consists of 240,000 or so distinct CDR3 sequences, with 10% occurring once and the leading ten covering less than 12%. Material: memory T cells sorted from blood. The receptors come from a man between 45 and 60 years old in good health. Each CDR3 is given with its conserved first and last residue.

V	J	CDR3
TRBV4-3	TRBJ1-4	CASSRGPGEGRKLFF
TRBV20-1	TRBJ1-3	CSARDTQESSGNTIYF
TRBV6-1	TRBJ1-1	CATQGSQNTEAFF
TRBV5-4	TRBJ2-3	CASSLSVSDTQYF
TRBV3-1	TRBJ2-2	CASSFHNTGELFF
TRBV10-3	TRBJ2-7	CATRHQGRTYEQYF
TRBV6-2/TRBV6-3	TRBJ2-2	CASSYTGTTGELFF
TRBV28	TRBJ2-1	CASSFALAGSYNEQFF
TRBV20-1	TRBJ2-5	CSANPGRQETQYF
TRBV5-1	TRBJ2-5	CASSVTAGVETQYF
TRBV18	TRBJ1-4	CASSRSGTGEGKLFF
TRBV7-3	TRBJ2-1	CASSPTGEVRDEQFF
TRBV5-1	TRBJ1-1	CASSLTTTEGQAFF
TRBV28	TRBJ1-2	CASSPGQGKGGYTF
TRBV28	TRBJ2-7	CASSGGRTGLYEQYF
TRBV9	TRBJ2-3	CASSGDGPADTQYF